The clone carrying this T cell receptor beta chain has a count of ten or more. Its cognate antigen is unknown. Each CDR3 protein gets one entry after TCRdb re-called the multiplex PCR reads with MiXCR. The profile covers under 150,000 distinct CDR3 sequences, with about 20% appearing a single time and roughly 3.6% taken by the ten largest. The sample comes from a study of breast tumors, draining lymph nodes, adjacent tissues. Samples came from axillary lymph nodes draining the breast cancer. Overall study findings and caveats: Tumor TCR diversity was below lymph nodes but above nontumor tissue. That most tumor T cells come from lymph nodes remained unproven. Luminal-like breast cancer showed significantly greater tumor-nontumor repertoire similarity than basal-like breast cancer did.

This CDR3 is built from 15 residues. V was cut by 2 bases and J by 10 bases, with 15 bases left in between. Germline CDR1 reads SNHLY; CDR2 reads FYNNEI. The sequence derives from a female donor with breast cancer. Some clones in this sample may be carry-over from other donors' samples. The rearrangement joins TRBV2 to TRBJ1-6, with a weak D call TRBD1 (5 bases). Source material: axillary lymph node tissue. CDR3 coding DNA: TGTGCCAGCAGTGAAAGTGGGGCGCTCAGATCACCCCTCCACTTT. This translates into CASSESGALRSPLHF.